The rows below give T cell receptor beta chains drawn from one sample of a study of spatial heterogeneity in lung cancer. MiXCR, run by TCRdb on the 5' RACE reads, gives a single entry per CDR3 protein. The sample shows 20,000 to 25,000 distinct CDR3 sequences, about 4.5% of them seen only once. The material was PBMCs, obtained at surgery. Receptor source: a male donor with early-stage non-small cell lung cancer. Both conserved end residues are part of each CDR3. Fields, in order: J gene, V gene, D gene, clone size, CDR3 DNA, CDR3 protein. D genes are given only for firm matches. Clone size is stated in some rows and not others, as once, few, many or a class when expanded.

TRBJ2-5,TRBV12-3/TRBV12-4,TRBD2,many,TGTGCCAGCAGGGTAGCGGGGCCCCGGGAGACCCAGTACTTC,CASRVAGPRETQYF
TRBJ2-5,TRBV29-1,.,many,TGCAGCGGTACTGGAACCCTCCAAGAGACCCAGTACTTC,CSGTGTLQETQYF
TRBJ2-7,TRBV12-3/TRBV12-4,.,many,TGTGCCAGCAGTTTGGAGGGCTACGAGCAGTACTTC,CASSLEGYEQYF
TRBJ2-1,TRBV4-3,TRBD2,many,TGCGCCAGCAGCCAAGGAACGGTAGCGGGAGCAAGGGAGCAGTTCTTC,CASSQGTVAGAREQFF
TRBJ1-5,TRBV20-1,TRBD1,.,TGCAGTGTCAGGGACAGGGACAATCAGCCCCAGCATTTT,CSVRDRDNQPQHF
TRBJ2-7,TRBV7-9,TRBD1,few,TGTGCCAGCAGCTTAGGGGACAGACCCTACGAGCAGTACTTC,CASSLGDRPYEQYF
TRBJ2-2,TRBV4-1,.,many,TGCGCCAGCAGCCACACACTTGGGCGCTACACCGGGGAGCTGTTTTTT,CASSHTLGRYTGELFF
TRBJ2-5,TRBV4-1,.,few,TGCGCCAGCAGCCAAGATCGGGCAATTAGGGTGACCCAGTACTTC,CASSQDRAIRVTQYF
TRBJ1-2,TRBV9,.,many,TGTGCCAGCACCCTTGGGCCCACTAGCTATGGCTACACCTTC,CASTLGPTSYGYTF
TRBJ2-2,TRBV5-1,.,many,TGCGCCAGCAGCTTCAGTTACGCGAACACCGGGGAGCTGTTTTTT,CASSFSYANTGELFF
TRBJ1-2,TRBV19,.,few,TGTGCCAGTAGTAGCCCTCAGGGGCGCTATGGCTACACCTTC,CASSSPQGRYGYTF
TRBJ2-1,TRBV28,.,many,TGTGCCAGCAGTTTATTGGTGGGAGTGGGGCCTTCCCAGTTCTTC,CASSLLVGVGPSQFF
TRBJ2-7,TRBV14,.,many,TGTGCCAGCAGTCCCCTACGAGCCTCCTACGAGCAGTACTTC,CASSPLRASYEQYF
TRBJ2-5,TRBV7-9,TRBD1,many,TGTGCCAGCAGCTTAGGCGAGACAGGGCAAGAGACCCAGTACTTC,CASSLGETGQETQYF
TRBJ2-3,TRBV7-6,TRBD2,.,TGTGCCAGCAGCCCAAGGACTAGCGGGAGGGCCGGTCTGCCAGATACGCAGTATTTT,CASSPRTSGRAGLPDTQYF
TRBJ1-5,TRBV19,.,many,TGTGCCAGTAGTATAGCAGGTGGGCAGCCCCAGCATTTT,CASSIAGGQPQHF
TRBJ2-1,TRBV7-2,.,many,TGTGCCAGCAGCTTAGCGTCGCCAGTTATTTACAATGAGCAGTTCTTC,CASSLASPVIYNEQFF
TRBJ1-1,TRBV10-3,.,many,TGTGCCATCAGTGCAGACAGTTCGACCCAAGCTTTCTTT,CAISADSSTQAFF
TRBJ1-6,TRBV20-1,TRBD1,few,TGCAGTGCTAGGGCTGACAGGGGGAAAAATTCACCCCTCCACTTT,CSARADRGKNSPLHF
TRBJ2-5,TRBV20-1,.,few,TGCAGTGCTACGGCCCAAGAGACCCAGTACTTC,CSATAQETQYF
TRBJ2-3,TRBV20-1,.,many,TGCTGGACGGGTTTCCACAGGTCTGGGGATACGCAGTATTTT,CWTGFHRSGDTQYF
TRBJ1-1,TRBV29-1,.,.,TGCAGCGTTGGCGTCAGTCGTGAAGCTTTCTTT,CSVGVSREAFF
TRBJ2-5,TRBV9,.,many,TGTGCCAGCAGCGGTTTAGGTGTAGGGCAAGAGACCCAGTACTTC,CASSGLGVGQETQYF
TRBJ2-7,TRBV7-8,.,many,TGTGCCAGCAGCTCAGCCTACGAGCAGTACTTC,CASSSAYEQYF
TRBJ2-3,TRBV4-3,.,many,TGCGCCAGCAGCCAAGATTCATATAGAAGGGGCTTAAGCACAGATACGCAGTATTTT,CASSQDSYRRGLSTDTQYF
TRBJ2-1,TRBV2,TRBD1,many,TGTGCCAGCAGTGAAATCGAGGGGGCCAATGAGCAGTTCTTC,CASSEIEGANEQFF
TRBJ2-2,TRBV7-2,TRBD2,many,TGTGCCAGCAGCCGGACTAGCGGGGGGGCGACCGGAATCCGGGAGCTGTTTTTT,CASSRTSGGATGIRELFF
TRBJ1-1,TRBV20-1,.,.,TGCAGTGCTAGTCCCCGGGGGCGCGGTTATAGTGAAGCTTTCTTT,CSASPRGRGYSEAFF
TRBJ2-1,TRBV6-6,TRBD2,.,TGTGCCAGCAGTTACCAGCTACTAGCGGGGGGGCCCAATGAGCAGTTCTTC,CASSYQLLAGGPNEQFF
TRBJ1-1,TRBV7-9,TRBD1,many,TGTGCCAGCAGCCCCGCAGGGGGCGGGACTGAAGCTTTCTTT,CASSPAGGGTEAFF
TRBJ1-5,TRBV18,.,many,TGTGCCAGCTCAGATGGGGGCTCTAGCAATCAGCCCCAGCATTTT,CASSDGGSSNQPQHF
TRBJ2-7,TRBV7-3,.,many,TGTGCCAGCAGCTTAACGTACGGGGGCCATGCTACTGTGGAGCAGTACTTC,CASSLTYGGHATVEQYF
TRBJ2-7,TRBV6-6,.,many,TGTGCCAGCAGTCTCGGGACGGTGGGGTTGGAGCAGTACTTC,CASSLGTVGLEQYF
TRBJ2-1,TRBV7-8,.,many,TGTGCCAGCAGTTCTAGACTAGGCAGCGGCAATGAGCAGTTCTTC,CASSSRLGSGNEQFF
TRBJ2-3,TRBV6-1,.,many,TGTGCCACAACCCTCACAGATACGCAGTATTTT,CATTLTDTQYF
TRBJ2-7,TRBV7-9,.,few,TGTGCCAGCAGCTTAGAAAGGTCTATATCCGAGCAGTACTTC,CASSLERSISEQYF
TRBJ2-4,TRBV20-1,.,many,TGCAGTGCTAGAGGGGAGACAGGAGCAAGGGGCATTCAGTACTTC,CSARGETGARGIQYF
TRBJ1-1,TRBV6-5,.,many,TGTGCCAGCAGTTACTACCCACCCCCGGGGCAGACTGAAGCTTTCTTT,CASSYYPPPGQTEAFF
TRBJ1-5,TRBV7-6,.,many,TGTGCCAGCAGCCAGCAGACAGGTCAGCCCCAGCATTTT,CASSQQTGQPQHF
TRBJ2-7,TRBV7-2,.,many,TGTGCCAGCAGCTTAGGGCAGGGGGGATACGAGCAGTACTTC,CASSLGQGGYEQYF
TRBJ1-3,TRBV28,.,many,TGTGCCAGCAGTTTCTCCCACCTCTCTGGAAACACCATATATTTT,CASSFSHLSGNTIYF
TRBJ2-7,TRBV7-9,TRBD1,many,TGTGCCAGCAGCTCCCAGACAGGGGCCTACGAGCAGTACTTC,CASSSQTGAYEQYF